This TCR beta chain was sequenced for a study of blood T cell repertoires in COVID-19. Study background: Researchers got acute and convalescent COVID-19 samples from the United States, Italy and Spain. PBMCs, B-cell-depleted T cells, or T cells were the source of the cDNA or gDNA that made up the material.

The ends were cut back, 0 bases at V and 0 bases at J, with 19 bases in the middle. From germline, CDR1 is SGHDN and CDR2 FVKESK. The CDR3 consists of 19 residues. Per the authors' pipeline: Amplification of reference gene primers provided the estimated nucleated cell counts. This table comes from immunoSEQ multiplex PCR, and its TCRdb copy is limited to in-frame clones, with some not included. The V and J calls and clone size come from that table; D and trimming were worked out from the DNA. The table includes about 240,000 clones, less than 90% detected once. The sequenced material came from peripheral blood. The source is a man in his sixties with acute or convalescent COVID-19. V gene TRBV14 combines with J gene TRBJ2-3; maybe TRBD1 (5 bases). The CDR3: CASSQEAPWAGKSTDTQYF. The CDR3 coding sequence is TGTGCCAGCAGCCAAGAAGCCCCGTGGGCAGGGAAAAGCACAGATACGCAGTATTTT. Supplemented by reference TRBV14 and TRBJ2-3, the full variable domain reads EAGVTQFPSHSVIEKGQTVTLRCDPISGHDNLYWYRRVMGKEIKFLLHFVKESKQDESGMPNNRFLAERTGGTYSTLKVQPAELEDSGVYFCASSQEAPWAGKSTDTQYFGPGTRLTVL.